This is a list of T cell receptor beta chains from one sample in a study of cytomegalovirus exposure and HLA in healthy donors. The data were produced by immunoSEQ multiplex PCR, yet TCRdb's version contains in-frame clones alone and is incomplete. The profile shows about 130,000 clones, around 78% of them singletons. Sequenced material: PBMCs. These receptors originate from a woman between 45 and 65 years old in good health and CMV-seronegative. Each CDR3 is given with its conserved first and last residue. The D gene is left open where the match is weak. The size of a clone is reported for some rows only, either as once, few or many, or as a class for expanded clones.

clone size: .
V gene: TRBV5-1
J gene: TRBJ2-5
D gene: .
CDR3 protein: CASSLWTGNSQYF
CDR3 DNA: TGCGCCAGCAGCTTGTGGACTGGCAATTCCCAGTACTTC

clone size: .
V gene: TRBV7-3
J gene: TRBJ2-3
D gene: TRBD1
CDR3 protein: CASSPRQGATDTQYF
CDR3 DNA: TGTGCCAGCAGCCCTCGACAGGGGGCCACAGATACGCAGTATTTT

clone size: .
V gene: TRBV28
J gene: TRBJ2-1
D gene: TRBD2
CDR3 protein: CAACSGRSYNEQFF
CDR3 DNA: TGTGCCGCATGTAGCGGGCGCTCCTACAATGAGCAGTTCTTC

clone size: few
V gene: TRBV29-1
J gene: TRBJ1-2
D gene: TRBD1
CDR3 protein: CSVELQGLRGYPF
CDR3 DNA: TGCAGCGTTGAACTACAGGGGTTACGGGGCTACCCCTTC

clone size: .
V gene: TRBV2
J gene: TRBJ2-5
D gene: .
CDR3 protein: CASGGQQIETQYF
CDR3 DNA: TGTGCCAGCGGCGGACAGCAGATTGAGACCCAGTACTTC

clone size: .
V gene: TRBV6-1
J gene: TRBJ2-7
D gene: .
CDR3 protein: CASSEASDEQYF
CDR3 DNA: TGTGCCAGCAGTGAAGCCTCAGACGAGCAGTACTTC

clone size: .
V gene: TRBV5-1
J gene: TRBJ2-1
D gene: TRBD2
CDR3 protein: CASSVAGAANEQFF
CDR3 DNA: TGCGCCAGCAGCGTAGCGGGAGCCGCCAATGAGCAGTTCTTC

clone size: few
V gene: TRBV28
J gene: TRBJ1-5
D gene: TRBD1
CDR3 protein: CASSLDRGLLRYQPQHF
CDR3 DNA: TGTGCCAGCAGTTTAGACAGGGGGCTCCTCAGATACCAGCCCCAGCATTTT

clone size: .
V gene: TRBV29-1
J gene: TRBJ1-2
D gene: .
CDR3 protein: CSVEFRDNYGYTF
CDR3 DNA: TGCAGCGTTGAGTTTCGGGATAACTATGGCTACACCTTC

clone size: once
V gene: TRBV10-3
J gene: TRBJ2-3
D gene: .
CDR3 protein: CATVEGTSTDTQYF
CDR3 DNA: TGTGCCACCGTAGAGGGGACTAGCACAGATACGCAGTATTTT

clone size: .
V gene: TRBV5-4
J gene: TRBJ2-6
D gene: .
CDR3 protein: CASSLLAGGSGANVLTF
CDR3 DNA: TGTGCCAGCAGCTTGCTGGCAGGAGGCTCTGGGGCCAACGTCCTGACTTTC

clone size: .
V gene: TRBV19
J gene: TRBJ2-3
D gene: TRBD1
CDR3 protein: CASGDRGRATPSSDTQYF
CDR3 DNA: TGTGCCAGTGGGGACAGGGGGCGCGCAACCCCCTCATCAGATACGCAGTATTTT

clone size: .
V gene: TRBV13
J gene: TRBJ2-3
D gene: TRBD2
CDR3 protein: CASSLVTSGGTDTQYF
CDR3 DNA: TGTGCCAGCAGCTTAGTGACTAGCGGGGGCACAGATACGCAGTATTTT

clone size: .
V gene: TRBV2
J gene: TRBJ1-5
D gene: .
CDR3 protein: CASSDSDRLGQPQNF
CDR3 DNA: TGTGCCAGCAGTGATTCCGACAGGCTCGGGCAGCCCCAGAATTTT

clone size: .
V gene: TRBV25-1
J gene: TRBJ1-1
D gene: TRBD1
CDR3 protein: CASSVLQGWGPEAFF
CDR3 DNA: TGTGCCAGCAGTGTTCTACAGGGGTGGGGCCCTGAAGCTTTCTTT

clone size: .
V gene: TRBV15
J gene: TRBJ1-5
D gene: .
CDR3 protein: CATSKHPGPQHF
CDR3 DNA: TGTGCCACCAGCAAGCACCCGGGGCCCCAGCATTTT

clone size: .
V gene: TRBV6-5
J gene: TRBJ2-7
D gene: .
CDR3 protein: CASSSVTGTEQYF
CDR3 DNA: TGTGCCAGCAGCTCTGTAACAGGGACCGAGCAGTACTTC

clone size: .
V gene: TRBV19
J gene: TRBJ1-5
D gene: .
CDR3 protein: CASSMGGYGQPQHF
CDR3 DNA: TGTGCCAGTAGTATGGGAGGGTATGGTCAGCCCCAGCATTTT

clone size: .
V gene: TRBV28
J gene: TRBJ1-5
D gene: .
CDR3 protein: CASRRGGSNQPQHF
CDR3 DNA: TGTGCCAGCAGGCGGGGGGGGAGCAATCAGCCCCAGCATTTT

clone size: once
V gene: TRBV6-5
J gene: TRBJ1-3
D gene: .
CDR3 protein: CASSYRGFGSKNTIYF
CDR3 DNA: TGTGCCAGCAGTTACCGGGGTTTCGGTAGTAAAAACACCATATATTTT

clone size: .
V gene: TRBV30
J gene: TRBJ2-6
D gene: TRBD1
CDR3 protein: CAWSSGQAGANVLTF
CDR3 DNA: TGTGCCTGGAGTTCGGGACAGGCCGGGGCCAACGTCCTGACTTTC

clone size: .
V gene: TRBV25-1
J gene: TRBJ1-5
D gene: .
CDR3 protein: CASSKQGNQPQHF
CDR3 DNA: TGTGCCAGCAGTAAGCAGGGTAATCAGCCCCAGCATTTT